These T cell receptor beta chains were read from a single sample in a study of read filtering for tumor transcriptome and immune sequencing. Each CDR3 protein gets one entry after TCRdb re-called the reads with MiXCR. The sample has 30,000 to 50,000 distinct CDR3 sequences, 12% seen once. Sequenced sample: a population of CD138-negative cells sorted from bone marrow. The receptors shown here come from a donor aged 40 or over with multiple myeloma. Each CDR3 is given with its conserved first and last residue. D genes are given only for firm matches. The size entry is marked missing in some rows and otherwise reads once, few, many or a size class.

j_call v_call d_call clone_size cdr3_aa cdr3_nt
TRBJ1-5 TRBV5-5 TRBD1 many CASSPGGTGAGQPQHF TGTGCCAGCAGCCCGGGCGGGACAGGGGCTGGTCAGCCCCAGCATTTT
TRBJ2-2 TRBV6-8 TRBD1 many CASSATHRGNTGELFF TGTGCCAGCAGTGCCACTCACAGGGGAAACACCGGGGAGCTGTTTTTT
TRBJ1-2 TRBV29-1 TRBD1 many CSVAGTGAGHYGYTF TGCAGCGTTGCCGGGACAGGCGCCGGACACTATGGCTACACCTTC
TRBJ2-7 TRBV10-3 NA many CAISESKAADYEQYF TGTGCCATCAGTGAGTCGAAGGCGGCAGACTACGAGCAGTACTTC
TRBJ2-3 TRBV29-1 TRBD2 many CSGGGPRTDTQYF TGCAGCGGCGGGGGGCCTCGCACAGATACGCAGTATTTT
TRBJ2-2 TRBV13 NA many CASSLEGASEDTGELFF TGTGCCAGCAGCTTAGAAGGGGCTAGCGAAGACACCGGGGAGCTGTTTTTT
TRBJ2-5 TRBV7-2 NA many CASSQGGPGETQYF TGTGCCAGCAGCCAGGGGGGGCCAGGAGAGACCCAGTACTTC
TRBJ2-1 TRBV3-1 NA NA CASSQGSYNERFF TGTGCCAGCAGCCAAGGTTCATACAATGAGCGGTTCTTC
TRBJ2-2 TRBV29-1 NA many CSGDSANTGELFF TGCAGCGGCGACAGTGCGAACACCGGGGAGCTGTTTTTT
TRBJ2-7 TRBV7-2 NA many CASSLGPFSYEQYF TGTGCCAGCAGCTTAGGTCCATTCTCCTACGAGCAGTACTTC
TRBJ2-7 TRBV7-6 NA many CASSAGQSYEQYF TGTGCCAGCAGCGCTGGACAGTCCTACGAGCAGTACTTC
TRBJ2-4 TRBV18 NA NA CTSSHREEGTKNIQYF TGTACCAGCTCTCACAGGGAAGAGGGGACCAAAAACATACAGTACTTC
TRBJ2-1 TRBV10-3 NA many CAISDIAGNEQFF TGTGCCATCAGTGACATCGCGGGAAACGAGCAGTTCTTC
TRBJ2-2 TRBV5-5 TRBD2 NA CASSVGLAENTGELSF TGTGCCAGCAGCGTAGGACTAGCAGAGAACACCGGGGAGCTGTCTTTT
TRBJ1-6 TRBV28 NA many CASSWAGDSPLHF TGTGCCAGCAGTTGGGCGGGGGATTCACCCCTCCACTTT
TRBJ2-2 TRBV7-9 NA many CASSLAPNTGELFF TGTGCCAGCAGCTTAGCGCCGAACACCGGGGAGCTGTTTTTT
TRBJ1-5 TRBV20-1 NA many CSARGLNSNQPQHF TGCAGTGCTAGAGGGCTGAATAGCAATCAGCCCCAGCATTTT
TRBJ2-5 TRBV10-3 NA many CAISDAVAETQYF TGTGCCATCAGTGACGCAGTGGCAGAGACCCAGTACTTC
TRBJ1-1 TRBV20-1 NA many CSARSPYRGAFF TGCAGTGCCAGGAGCCCCTATCGTGGAGCTTTCTTT
TRBJ1-1 TRBV5-6 NA few CASSGRLNTEAFF TGTGCCAGCAGCGGGCGATTGAACACTGAAGCTTTCTTT
TRBJ1-3 TRBV20-1 TRBD1 few CSARTGGGNTIYF TGCAGTGCCCGGACAGGGGGAGGAAACACCATATATTTT
TRBJ2-1 TRBV10-3 NA NA CTISGGSPETEQFF TGTACAATCAGTGGCGGGTCGCCGGAGACTGAGCAGTTCTTC
TRBJ2-5 TRBV5-1 TRBD1 NA CASSTVGTGRETQYF TGCGCCAGCAGCACCGTCGGGACAGGTCGAGAGACCCAGTACTTC
TRBJ2-5 TRBV9 TRBD2 many CASRPGTSGAETQYF TGTGCCAGCAGGCCCGGGACTAGCGGGGCAGAGACCCAGTACTTC
TRBJ2-5 TRBV5-4 NA NA CASSLGDRTGETQYF TGTGCCAGCAGCTTGGGGGACCGGACCGGGGAGACCCAGTACTTC
TRBJ1-5 TRBV12-5 TRBD1 few CARGSQGDDQPQHF TGTGCTAGAGGGAGTCAGGGGGACGATCAGCCCCAGCATTTT
TRBJ2-3 TRBV10-3 NA many CAISGDTDTQYF TGTGCCATCAGTGGAGACACGGATACGCAGTATTTT
TRBJ1-1 TRBV18 NA many CASSPDTTGLNTEAFF TGTGCCAGCTCACCAGATACTACGGGATTGAACACTGAAGCTTTCTTT
TRBJ2-2 TRBV3-1 TRBD1 few CASSQSRTGRHGELFF TGTGCCAGCAGCCAAAGTAGGACAGGGAGGCACGGGGAGCTGTTTTTT
TRBJ2-5 TRBV3-1 NA many CASRGMVSQETQYF TGTGCCAGCAGAGGAATGGTATCCCAAGAGACCCAGTACTTC
TRBJ2-7 TRBV7-2 TRBD2 many CASSPLRRGGRYEQYF TGTGCCAGCAGCCCCCTCCGGCGGGGGGGCCGGTACGAGCAGTACTTC
TRBJ2-2 TRBV12-3/TRBV12-4 NA many CASTRQNTGELFF TGTGCCAGCACCAGACAGAACACCGGGGAGCTGTTTTTT
TRBJ1-1 TRBV7-9 NA NA CASSLREGTNTEAFF TGTGCCAGCAGCTTACGGGAGGGCACGAACACTGAAGCTTTCTTT
TRBJ1-3 TRBV18 NA NA CASSEDGPGGNTIYF TGTGCCAGCTCAGAGGACGGTCCTGGGGGAAACACCATATATTTT
TRBJ2-2 TRBV27 NA many CASSSRGHAGELFF TGTGCCAGCAGTTCACGGGGGCATGCCGGGGAGCTGTTTTTT
TRBJ2-7 TRBV19 NA few CASSEGGEEHEQYF TGTGCCAGCAGTGAGGGGGGGGAGGAGCACGAGCAGTACTTC
TRBJ2-1 TRBV5-8 NA once CASSLSGSSYNEQLF TGTGCCAGCAGCCTTAGCGGAAGCTCCTACAATGAGCAGCTCTTC
TRBJ1-2 TRBV9 NA many CASSVDTLQYGYTF TGTGCCAGCAGCGTAGATACACTCCAATATGGCTACACCTTC
TRBJ2-1 TRBV18 TRBD1 many CASSAGTGGTEQFF TGTGCCAGCTCGGCCGGGACAGGGGGAACCGAGCAGTTCTTC
TRBJ2-3 TRBV11-2 NA many CASSPRALADTQYF TGTGCCAGCAGCCCTAGAGCCCTGGCAGATACGCAGTATTTT
TRBJ2-1 TRBV3-1 TRBD1 many CASSLTGETYNEQFF TGTGCCAGCAGCCTTACAGGGGAGACCTACAATGAGCAGTTCTTC
TRBJ1-2 TRBV14 TRBD1 many CASSQLPGQIVGYTF TGTGCCAGCAGCCAACTTCCGGGACAGATCGTTGGCTACACCTTC
TRBJ1-5 TRBV5-6 NA many CASSLGGLNQPQHF TGTGCCAGCAGCTTGGGGGGTTTAAATCAGCCCCAGCATTTT
TRBJ1-1 TRBV6-5 TRBD1 few CASKTGATEAFF TGTGCCAGCAAAACAGGGGCCACTGAAGCTTTCTTT
TRBJ1-1 TRBV20-1 NA many CSPKYTEAFF TGCAGCCCGAAATACACTGAAGCTTTCTTT
TRBJ2-1 TRBV20-1 TRBD2 many CSARDLLAGGPANEQFF TGCAGTGCTAGAGACCTTCTGGCGGGGGGCCCAGCCAATGAGCAGTTCTTC
TRBJ1-1 TRBV6-2/TRBV6-3 NA NA CASSYLFTGSTEAFF TGTGCCAGCAGTTACTTATTTACAGGGAGTACTGAAGCTTTCTTT
TRBJ2-3 TRBV9 NA many CASSVGGGSTDTQYF TGTGCCAGCAGCGTGGGGGGCGGCAGCACAGATACGCAGTATTTT
TRBJ2-2 TRBV12-3/TRBV12-4 TRBD1 many CASSPGQLSTGELFF TGTGCCAGCAGTCCGGGACAGCTAAGCACCGGGGAGCTGTTTTTT
TRBJ1-5 TRBV6-6 NA many CASSSLGAINSNQPQHF TGTGCCAGCAGTTCCCTCGGGGCAATTAATAGCAATCAGCCCCAGCATTTT
TRBJ1-5 TRBV6-1 NA once CASSRQRADQPQHF TGTGCCAGCAGTCGACAGCGGGCTGATCAGCCCCAGCATTTT
TRBJ2-3 TRBV4-1 TRBD2 many CASSQDKGTSDVDTQYF TGCGCCAGCAGCCAAGATAAAGGGACTAGCGACGTAGATACGCAGTATTTT
TRBJ1-1 TRBV7-7 TRBD1 many CASSHRGGTEAFF TGTGCTAGCAGCCACAGGGGAGGCACTGAAGCTTTCTTT
TRBJ1-2 TRBV12-5 TRBD1 once CASGLGTGNYGYTF TGTGCTAGTGGTTTGGGGACAGGGAACTATGGCTACACCTTC
TRBJ1-1 TRBV29-1 TRBD1 few CSVEEGDRGAEAFF TGCAGCGTTGAAGAGGGGGACAGGGGGGCTGAAGCTTTCTTT
TRBJ2-3 TRBV5-1 NA many CASTRQPFTDTQYF TGCGCCAGCACCCGACAGCCCTTCACAGATACGCAGTATTTT
TRBJ2-7 TRBV11-2 NA many CASSLTWTSPEQYF TGTGCCAGCAGCTTAACCTGGACATCGCCCGAGCAGTACTTC
TRBJ1-1 TRBV10-3 NA many CAISESNTEAFF TGTGCCATCAGTGAGTCTAACACTGAAGCTTTCTTT
TRBJ2-3 TRBV2 NA many CASGPSPPRDTQYF TGTGCCAGCGGGCCTAGCCCCCCGCGAGATACGCAGTATTTT
TRBJ2-1 TRBV5-6 NA medium-sized CASSLTNEQFF TGCGCCAGCAGCTTGACCAATGAGCAGTTCTTC